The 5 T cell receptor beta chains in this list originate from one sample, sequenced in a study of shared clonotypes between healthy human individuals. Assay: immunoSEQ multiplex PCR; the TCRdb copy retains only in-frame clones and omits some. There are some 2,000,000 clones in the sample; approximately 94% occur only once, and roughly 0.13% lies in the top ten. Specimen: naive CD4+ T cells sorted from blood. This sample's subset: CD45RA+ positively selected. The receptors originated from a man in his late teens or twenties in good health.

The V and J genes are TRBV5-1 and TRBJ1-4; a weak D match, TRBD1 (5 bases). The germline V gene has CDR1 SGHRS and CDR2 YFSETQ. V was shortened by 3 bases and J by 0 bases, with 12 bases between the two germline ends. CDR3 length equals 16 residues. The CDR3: CASSWGSETTNEKLFF. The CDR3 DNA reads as TGCGCCAGCAGCTGGGGCTCAGAGACAACTAATGAAAAACTGTTTTTT.

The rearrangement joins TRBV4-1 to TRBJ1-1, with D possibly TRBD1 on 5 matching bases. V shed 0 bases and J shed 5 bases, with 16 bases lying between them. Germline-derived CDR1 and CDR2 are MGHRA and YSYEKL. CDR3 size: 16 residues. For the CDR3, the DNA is TGCGCCAGCAGCCAAGAGACATACCAGGGCGGAACTGAAGCTTTCTTT. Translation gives CASSQETYQGGTEAFF.

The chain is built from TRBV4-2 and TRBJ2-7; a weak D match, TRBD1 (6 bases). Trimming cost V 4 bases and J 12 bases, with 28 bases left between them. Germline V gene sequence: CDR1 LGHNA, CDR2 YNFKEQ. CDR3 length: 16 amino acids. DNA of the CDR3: TGTGCCAGCAGCCGAATCATGGGGGACATAACATATAACCTGTACTTC. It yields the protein CASSRIMGDITYNLYF.

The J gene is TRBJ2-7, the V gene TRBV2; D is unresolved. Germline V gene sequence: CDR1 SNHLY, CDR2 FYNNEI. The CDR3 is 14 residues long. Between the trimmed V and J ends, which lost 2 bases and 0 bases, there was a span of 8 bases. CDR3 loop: CASSEWQNSYEQYF. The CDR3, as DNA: TGTGCCAGCAGTGAATGGCAGAACTCCTACGAGCAGTACTTC.

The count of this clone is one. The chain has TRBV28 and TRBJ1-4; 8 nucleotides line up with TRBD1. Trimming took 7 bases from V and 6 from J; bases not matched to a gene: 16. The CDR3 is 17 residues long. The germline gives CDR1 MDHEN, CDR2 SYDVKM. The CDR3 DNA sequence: TGTGCCAGCATCGGGGGGACAGGTTCTCCGGAGGATGAAAAACTGTTTTTT. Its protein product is CASIGGTGSPEDEKLFF.